This TCR beta chain was sequenced for a study of liver allograft versus peripheral blood T cells. Study at large: Comparative analysis was performed on T cell receptor repertoires from transplanted livers and from recipients' peripheral blood. Study findings and constraints: Intragraft liver T cell receptor repertoires reportedly differed from peripheral blood repertoires.

Germline loops: CDR1 SGHTA, CDR2 FQGNSA. CDR3 length: 21 residues. V lost 0 bases and J lost 0; bases outside the gene matches: 14. TCRdb used MiXCR to reprocess the reads, holding one entry per CDR3 protein. Altogether just under 5,500 distinct CDR3 sequences are present, about 18% being singletons, with the ten largest covering 8.5% to 12%. Turning to this clonotype: Its specificity is not known.

The clonotype originates from a human patient who had a liver transplant. A share of the T cells may be of graft donor origin. The rearrangement uses TRBV7-2 and TRBJ2-7, with 13 bases identical to TRBD2. The CDR3 DNA reads TGTGCCAGCAGCTTAGCCTCCTCAGGGGGGACTAGCGGGACCTTCTCCTACGAGCAGTACTTC. It encodes CASSLASSGGTSGTFSYEQYF.